A single sample gave rise to the 5 T cell receptor beta chains below, sequenced in a study of blood T cell repertoires in COVID-19. Using immunoSEQ multiplex PCR, the repertoire was profiled, and TCRdb retains in-frame clones only, with some absent. The table lists tens of thousands of clones, about four fifths of them singletons. Material: peripheral blood. The receptors were sampled from a man aged 40-50 years with acute or convalescent COVID-19.

This clone was detected a few times. V and J are TRBV30 and TRBJ1-2, with 12 nucleotides matching TRBD1. CDR3 size: 14 residues. The germline gives CDR1 GTSNPN, CDR2 SVGIG (reference sequence). V gave up 4 bases and J gave up 8 bases; unmatched junction bases: 8. This chain's CDR3 is CAWKGDRGHRGYTF. For the CDR3, the DNA is TGTGCCTGGAAGGGGGACAGGGGGCATCGAGGCTACACCTTC. Filled out from reference TRBV30 and TRBJ1-2, the complete variable domain reads SQTIHQWPATLVQPVGSPLSLECTVEGTSNPNLYWYRQAAGRGLQLLFYSVGIGQISSEVPQNLSASRPQDRQFILSSKKLLLSDSGFYLCAWKGDRGHRGYTFGSGTRLTVV.

The V call is TRBV10-3, the J call TRBJ2-7, with D maybe TRBD2 (6 bases). The germline CDR1 and CDR2 sequences are ENHRY and SYGVKD. The CDR3 spans 16 residues. Trimming took 3 bases from V and 2 from J, leaving 17 bases between them. The CDR3 bases are TGTGCCATCAGTGACCCCGGGCGGGGACCAACCTACGAGCAGTACTTC. Translation gives CAISDPGRGPTYEQYF.

This clone was picked up one time. The chain recombines TRBV29-1 with TRBJ1-1; 7 nucleotides agree with TRBD1. The CDR3 runs to 13 residues. V lost 6 bases to trimming and J lost 4 bases; unmatched junction nucleotides: 8. Looked up from germline, CDR1 is SQVTM and CDR2 is ANQGSEA. DNA for the CDR3: TGCAGCGTGACGACAGGGTCGGGCACTGAAGCTTTCTTT. This codes for CSVTTGSGTEAFF.

The chain is built from TRBV21-1 and TRBJ2-3; TRBD1 is the table's D call and was not checked against the DNA. TRBV21-1 is noted as a pseudogene. This CDR3 has 15 amino acids. In nucleotides, the CDR3 is TGTGCCAGCAGCCATAGGGGCTGCAAGACAGATACGCAGTATTTT. It translates to CASSHRGCKTDTQYF.

This clone was found a few times. The chain couples TRBV9 to TRBJ1-4, with no clear D. Germline loops: CDR1 SGDLS, CDR2 YYNGEE. The length of the CDR3 is 12 residues. V lost 4 bases to trimming and J lost 8 bases, with 9 bases between them. The CDR3 is CASSRPGEKLFF. CDR3 DNA sequence: TGTGCCAGCAGCCGCCCAGGAGAAAAACTGTTTTTT.